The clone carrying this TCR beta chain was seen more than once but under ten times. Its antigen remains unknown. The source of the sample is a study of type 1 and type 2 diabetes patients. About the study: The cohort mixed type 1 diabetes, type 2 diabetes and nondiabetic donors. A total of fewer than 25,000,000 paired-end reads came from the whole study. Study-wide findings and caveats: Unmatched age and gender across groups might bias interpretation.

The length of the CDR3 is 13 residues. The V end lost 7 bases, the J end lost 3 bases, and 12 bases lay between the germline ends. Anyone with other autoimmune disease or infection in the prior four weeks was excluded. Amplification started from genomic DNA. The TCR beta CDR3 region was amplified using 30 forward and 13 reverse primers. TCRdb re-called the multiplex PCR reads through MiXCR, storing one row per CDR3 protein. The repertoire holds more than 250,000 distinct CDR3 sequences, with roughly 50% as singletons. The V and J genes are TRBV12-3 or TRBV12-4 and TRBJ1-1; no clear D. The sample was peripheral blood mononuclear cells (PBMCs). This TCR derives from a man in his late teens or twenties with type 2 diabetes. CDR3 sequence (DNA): TGTGCCAGCAAGTTCCGGACGCACACTGAAGCTTTCTTT. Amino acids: CASKFRTHTEAFF.